This T cell receptor beta chain appears in the sequencing data of a study of blood T cell repertoires in COVID-19. Turning to the study itself: Whether acute or convalescent, the COVID-19 samples came from the United States, Italy and Spain. T cells, B-cell-depleted T cells, or PBMCs provided the cDNA or gDNA that served as material.

A note on this clone: The same CDR3 can be traced to other DNA sequences in this sample.

J gave up 5 bases and V 1 base, and 5 bases lay outside the gene matches. This CDR3 spans 15 amino acids. Germline V gene data show CDR1 as SGHAT and CDR2 as FQNNGV. Authors' analysis steps: Reference gene primer amplification gave estimated nucleated cell counts. Here immunoSEQ multiplex PCR was the method, and the copy in TCRdb shows in-frame clones only, minus some. V and J calls and clone size are given by that table; D and trimming were obtained from the DNA. The table shows 210,000 or so clones, with 80% to 85% occurring only once. The rearrangement joins TRBV11-2 to TRBJ2-5; 9 bases are a match to TRBD2. The source of this sequence is a human donor in a cohort sampled during active COVID-19. The specimen was peripheral blood. The CDR3 reads CASSLGAGGEETQYF. CDR3 sequence (DNA): TGTGCCAGCAGCTTAGGTGCGGGGGGGGAGGAGACCCAGTACTTC.